One sample yielded the 4 T cell receptor beta chains listed below, sequenced in a study of cytomegalovirus exposure and HLA in healthy donors. It was with 60 Vbeta and 13 Jbeta primers that the PCR ran. The repertoire was sequenced with immunoSEQ multiplex PCR; TCRdb's copy has only in-frame clones and lacks some. This listing includes around 150,000 clones. The sequenced sample consisted of PBMCs. These receptor sequences come from a woman aged 55-69 years in good health and CMV-seronegative.

The chain combines TRBV6-1 with TRBJ1-2; 10 bases match TRBD1. The CDR3 totals 19 residues. Germline loops: CDR1 MNHNS, CDR2 SASEGT. With V trimmed by 6 bases and J by 8 bases, 24 bases remained unmatched. CDR3 in amino acids: CASREIMGQGPVGFGGYTF. The CDR3 region has the DNA TGTGCCAGCAGAGAAATAATGGGACAGGGGCCCGTGGGCTTTGGCGGCTACACCTTC.

The V and J genes are TRBV5-1 and TRBJ1-1; possibly TRBD1 for D (6 bases). CDR3 size: 18 residues. Germline V gene lookup returns CDR1 SGHRS and CDR2 YFSETQ. Deletions cut 4 bases from V and 3 bases from J, with 25 bases between. CDR3 sequence reads: CASSPYSITAGVYTEAFF. The DNA of the CDR3 is TGCGCCAGCAGCCCTTACTCGATTACCGCAGGGGTCTACACTGAAGCTTTCTTT.

The chain joins TRBV27 to TRBJ1-6; D not resolved. The V gene's germline CDR1 is MNHEY and CDR2 SMNVEV (reference sequence). With 5 bases removed from V and 7 bases from J, the gap between germline ends came to 12 bases. The CDR3 is 14 residues long. This CDR3 reads CASSPGGDNSPLHF. CDR3 nucleotide sequence: TGTGCCAGCAGTCCGGGAGGTGACAATTCACCCCTCCACTTT.

V usage is TRBV18 and J usage is TRBJ1-5; D unresolved. This CDR3 comprises 14 residues. Germline values: CDR1 KGHSH, CDR2 LQKENI. Trimming pared 2 bases from V and 3 bases from J, leaving 8 bases between. The CDR3 DNA follows: TGTGCCAGCTCACCATCCAGAAACAATCAGCCCCAGCATTTT. Translated, it gives CASSPSRNNQPQHF.